The 8 T cell receptor beta chains below come from one sample, sequenced in a study of blood T cell repertoires in COVID-19. The assay was immunoSEQ multiplex PCR, and TCRdb's table has in-frame clones only and misses some. The repertoire holds about 180,000 clones, around 89% seen once, with about 3.9% in the top ten. Sample: peripheral blood. The receptors originated from a woman in her 30s with acute or convalescent COVID-19.

This chain connects TRBV15 to TRBJ2-5; the D gene is possibly TRBD2 (6 bases). The CDR3 is made up of 16 amino acids. Trimming shortened V by 1 base and J by 4 bases, and 16 bases separated the two germline ends. Germline V gene data show CDR1 as LNHNV and CDR2 as YYDKDF (reference sequence). CDR3 amino acids: CATSRGLRENGETQYF. In DNA form, the CDR3 reads TGTGCCACCAGCAGAGGTCTCCGGGAGAACGGAGAGACCCAGTACTTC.

This clone was recorded only once. The V gene is TRBV28, the J gene TRBJ1-2; 10 bases fit TRBD1. The CDR3 has 15 amino acids. The V gene end was trimmed by 9 bases and the J gene end by 4 bases; junction bases not matched to a gene: 11. Germline CDR1 and CDR2: MDHEN and SYDVKM. The CDR3 sequence is CASYAGQGRFYGYTF. CDR3 bases: TGTGCCAGTTATGCGGGACAGGGGCGGTTCTATGGCTACACCTTC.

V and J are TRBV10-1 and TRBJ2-7; 7 positions match TRBD1. CDR1 is WNHNN, CDR2 SYGVQD, per germline (reference sequence). Trimming removed 6 bases from V and 0 bases from J; junction bases left unmatched: 17. The CDR3 totals 18 residues. The CDR3 is CASSLGTDLKMSSYEQYF. CDR3 DNA sequence: TGCGCCAGCAGCCTCGGGACAGACTTAAAAATGAGCTCCTACGAGCAGTACTTC.

The chain recombines TRBV19 with TRBJ1-1; D unresolved. Trimming took 6 bases from V and 3 from J, leaving 17 bases between them. This CDR3 is built from 15 residues. Germline V gene lookup returns CDR1 LNHDA and CDR2 SQIVND (reference sequence). CDR3 protein: CASSAFAATYTEAFF. The DNA of the CDR3 is TGTGCCAGTAGCGCGTTTGCGGCTACGTACACTGAAGCTTTCTTT.

This sequence joins TRBV14 and TRBJ2-5, with TRBD1 identical over 7 bases. Germline assignment: CDR1 SGHDN and CDR2 FVKESK. The CDR3 length is 14 residues. Trimming removed 6 bases from V and 0 bases from J; junction bases left unmatched: 4. The CDR3: CASSQTGNQETQYF. The CDR3, as DNA: TGTGCCAGCAGTCAGACAGGGAACCAAGAGACCCAGTACTTC.

The rearrangement joins TRBV6-6 to TRBJ1-5; D is ambiguous. The CDR3 runs to 10 residues. Trimming pared 3 bases from V and 9 bases from J, leaving 3 bases between. Germline assignment: CDR1 MNHNY and CDR2 SVGAGI (reference sequence). This chain's CDR3 is CASSYRPQHF. In nucleotides, the CDR3 is TGTGCCAGCAGTTATCGGCCCCAGCATTTT.

The V and J genes are TRBV6-5 and TRBJ2-6, with D possibly being TRBD2 (5 bases). Germline loops: CDR1 MNHEY, CDR2 SVGAGI. V shed 4 bases and J shed 8 bases, with 6 bases lying between them. The CDR3 contains 12 residues. CDR3 residues: CASSSGTNVLTF. The CDR3 coding sequence is TGTGCCAGCAGTTCGGGGACCAACGTCCTGACTTTC.

The chain uses TRBV6-1 and TRBJ1-2; D is unclear. Germline V lookup: CDR1 MNHNS, CDR2 SASEGT. Trimming stripped 3 bases from V and 0 bases from J, with 8 bases between. CDR3 length equals 14 residues. CDR3 protein: CASSDSGANYGYTF. The CDR3 region has the DNA TGTGCCAGCAGTGACAGCGGAGCTAACTATGGCTACACCTTC.